This T cell receptor beta chain was identified in a study of tissue T cells after allogeneic stem cell transplantation. Study observations and caveats: The patient cohort was small and clinically heterogeneous, with limited sampling depth. Blood and spleen captured only part of the tissue TCR repertoire. Anatomically similar tissues had similar TCR repertoires within each patient.

V was clipped by 3 bases and J by 0 bases, with 9 bases between them. Germline assignment: CDR1 SNHLY and CDR2 FYNGKV (reference sequence). The CDR3 contains 14 residues. On this clone: The antigen is undetermined. The germline and genes are mouse ones. The CDR3 end is not reached by the read, which stops 1 residue before it; the germline J gene fills it in.

Time point noted: mouse harvest day 14 after allogeneic transplant. Each mouse received 10^7 T-cell-depleted marrow cells plus 10^6 splenic CD5+ T cells by tail vein. B6 (H2b) cells into BALB/c (H2d) mice; tissues taken at day 7 or 14. Profiling relied on immunoSEQ multiplex PCR, and the TCRdb table lists in-frame clones only, not all of them. Of 4,500 to 5,500 clones detected, 25% to 40% appear once; the ten largest clones hold approximately 4.5%. The rearrangement links TRBV3 to TRBJ2-7; tentatively, D is TRBD2 (7 bases). This TCR was recovered from a female BALB/c mouse given C57BL/6 T cells with graft-versus-host disease after an allogeneic hematopoietic cell transplant. The sequencing input was skin. CDR3 DNA (partial): TGTGCCAGCAGCTTTAGGGGGGGCTCCTATGAACAGTAC. It yields the protein CASSFRGGSYEQY. The CDR3 in its entirety is CASSFRGGSYEQYF.